This T cell receptor beta chain derives from a study of graft-versus-host responses after intestinal transplantation. The assay was immunoSEQ multiplex PCR, and TCRdb's table has in-frame clones only and misses some. In the table there are around 76,000 clones, about 94% of which are singletons. CDR1 and CDR2 (germline): MNHEY, SVGAGI. The germline V and J ends were trimmed by 7 bases and 4 bases, with 8 bases remaining between them. This CDR3 has 12 residues. About this clone itself: The antigen remains unidentified.

The gene calls are TRBV6-5 and TRBJ1-5; weak D call: TRBD1 (6 bases). The TCR originated in a human donor who received an intestinal transplant. This sample comprised unstimulated CD8+ T cells sorted from spleen or lymph node cells, obtained before intestinal transplant. The CDR3 bases are TGTGCCAGCAAGGGGGGGAATCAGCCCCAGCATTTT. Amino acids: CASKGGNQPQHF.